The present T cell receptor beta chain was sequenced within a study of CD8+CD57+ T cells in acquired aplastic anemia. Genomic DNA served as template for TCR beta VDJ and CDR3 profiling. TCRdb ran MiXCR on the reads and lists one entry per CDR3 protein. The profile shows about 200,000 distinct CDR3 sequences, approximately 60% of them singletons. Individuals selected for sequencing had exhibited CD8+CD57+ cell expansion on flow cytometry. The length of the CDR3 is 11 residues. Germline CDR1 SNHLY, CDR2 FYNNEI. Trimming shortened V by 5 bases and J by 6 bases, and 8 bases separated the two germline ends.

The origin of this receptor is a human donor with aplastic anemia. The rearrangement links TRBV2 to TRBJ2-7; D is unclear. The sample comprised sorted CD4+, CD8+, or CD8+CD57+ T cells (not recorded which) from PBMCs. The CDR3 nucleotides are TGTGCCAGCAGTTTTGGGCCCGAGCAGTACTTC. This encodes CASSFGPEQYF.